This TCR beta chain emerged from a study of blood T cells in healthy people across ages. The CDR3 extends over 14 amino acids. Trimming cost V 0 bases and J 3 bases, with 12 bases left between them. The V gene's germline CDR1 is GTSNPN and CDR2 SVGIG (reference sequence). This clonotype was counted many times. Using a J-beta primer mix together with a sample-barcoded 5' primer, a second PCR was run for roughly 6 to 11 cycles. MiXCR, run by TCRdb on the 5' RACE reads, gives a single entry per CDR3 protein. Among hundreds of thousands of distinct CDR3 sequences listed, about a third were seen once. The chain uses TRBV30 and TRBJ2-7, with no clear D. The TCR was taken from an elderly woman in good health. Sequenced sample: blood. This CDR3 is CAWSVQQTGYEQYF. DNA for the CDR3: TGTGCCTGGAGTGTACAGCAGACGGGCTACGAGCAGTACTTC.